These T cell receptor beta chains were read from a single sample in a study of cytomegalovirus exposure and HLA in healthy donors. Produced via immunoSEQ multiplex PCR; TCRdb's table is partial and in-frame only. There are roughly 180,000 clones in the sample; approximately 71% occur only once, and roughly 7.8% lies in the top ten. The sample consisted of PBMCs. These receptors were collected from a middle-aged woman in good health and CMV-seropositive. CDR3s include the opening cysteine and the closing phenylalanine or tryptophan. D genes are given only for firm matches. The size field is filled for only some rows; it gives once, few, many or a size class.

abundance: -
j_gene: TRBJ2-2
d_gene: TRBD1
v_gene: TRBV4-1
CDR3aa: CASSPHRGPNTGELFF
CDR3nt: TGCGCCAGCAGCCCACACAGGGGGCCTAACACCGGGGAGCTGTTTTTT

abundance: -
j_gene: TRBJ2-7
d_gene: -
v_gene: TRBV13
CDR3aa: CASSSGSRWTYEQYF
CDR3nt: TGTGCCAGCAGCTCCGGGTCGCGGTGGACCTACGAGCAGTACTTC

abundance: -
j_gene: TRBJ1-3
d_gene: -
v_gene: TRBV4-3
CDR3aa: CASSQEEQGISGNTIYF
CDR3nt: TGCGCCAGCAGCCAAGAAGAACAGGGAATCTCTGGAAACACCATATATTTT

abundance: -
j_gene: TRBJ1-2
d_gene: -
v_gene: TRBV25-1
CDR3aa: CASSESGTRQNYGYTF
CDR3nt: TGTGCCAGCAGTGAATCGGGTACACGGCAAAACTATGGCTACACCTTC

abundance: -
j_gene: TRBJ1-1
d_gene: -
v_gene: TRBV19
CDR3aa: CASSMGVGLGTEAFF
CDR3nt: TGTGCCAGTAGTATGGGAGTAGGGTTGGGAACTGAAGCTTTCTTT

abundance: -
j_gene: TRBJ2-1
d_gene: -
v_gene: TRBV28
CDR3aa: CASSPTGRFRRVEQFF
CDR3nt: TGTGCCAGCAGCCCCACGGGGAGGTTCCGGAGAGTTGAGCAGTTCTTC

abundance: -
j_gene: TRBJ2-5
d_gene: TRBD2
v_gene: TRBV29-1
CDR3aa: CNVEDPWAGLAGALQETQYF
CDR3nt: TGCAACGTTGAAGATCCCTGGGCAGGACTAGCGGGAGCACTCCAAGAGACCCAGTACTTC

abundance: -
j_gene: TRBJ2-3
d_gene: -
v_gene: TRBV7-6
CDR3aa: CASSRVAAFTDTQYF
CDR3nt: TGTGCCAGTTCTCGGGTAGCGGCCTTCACAGATACGCAGTATTTT

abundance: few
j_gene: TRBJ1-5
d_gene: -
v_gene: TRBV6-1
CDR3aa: CASSGGGQPYPQHF
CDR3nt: TGTGCCAGCAGTGGGGGGGGCCAGCCGTACCCCCAGCATTTT

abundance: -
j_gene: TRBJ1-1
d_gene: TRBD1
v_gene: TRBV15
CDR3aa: CATSRGATGGNTEAFF
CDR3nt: TGTGCCACCAGCAGAGGAGCTACAGGGGGAAACACTGAAGCTTTCTTT

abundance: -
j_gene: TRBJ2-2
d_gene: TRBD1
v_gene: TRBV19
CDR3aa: CASSIDMQQGSPGELFF
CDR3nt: TGTGCCAGTAGTATAGATATGCAACAGGGGTCCCCCGGGGAGCTGTTTTTT

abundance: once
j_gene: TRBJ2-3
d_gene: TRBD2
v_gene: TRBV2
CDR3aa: CASSEPHILKAGVGPDTQYF
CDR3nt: TGTGCCAGCAGCGAACCCCATATACTAAAGGCGGGAGTGGGGCCAGATACGCAGTATTTT

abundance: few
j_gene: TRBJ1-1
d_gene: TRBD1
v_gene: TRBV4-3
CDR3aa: CASSQDPPRTGNTEAFF
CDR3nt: TGCGCCAGCAGCCAAGATCCCCCCCGGACAGGGAACACTGAAGCTTTCTTT

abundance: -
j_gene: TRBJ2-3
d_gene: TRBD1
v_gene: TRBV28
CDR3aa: CASSQGTGATDTQYF
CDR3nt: TGTGCCAGCAGTCAGGGTACAGGGGCCACAGATACGCAGTATTTT

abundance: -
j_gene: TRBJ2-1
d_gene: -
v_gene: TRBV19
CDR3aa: CASSGRVHNEQFF
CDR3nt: TGTGCCAGTAGCGGGCGGGTACACAATGAGCAGTTCTTC

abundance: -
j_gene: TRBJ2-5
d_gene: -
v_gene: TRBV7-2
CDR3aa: CASSLAKLQETQYF
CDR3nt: TGTGCCAGCAGCTTAGCAAAACTCCAAGAGACCCAGTACTTC

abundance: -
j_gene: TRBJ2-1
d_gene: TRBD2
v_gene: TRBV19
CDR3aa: CASSRFSGIGDEQFF
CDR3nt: TGTGCCAGTAGTCGGTTTAGCGGGATTGGGGATGAGCAGTTCTTC

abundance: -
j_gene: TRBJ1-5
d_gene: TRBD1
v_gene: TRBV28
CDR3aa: CAIQGNQPQHF
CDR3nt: TGTGCCATACAGGGGAATCAGCCCCAGCATTTT

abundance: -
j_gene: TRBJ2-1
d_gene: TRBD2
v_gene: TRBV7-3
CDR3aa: CASSPGLAGAHEQFF
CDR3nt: TGTGCCAGCAGCCCCGGGCTAGCGGGAGCCCATGAGCAGTTCTTC

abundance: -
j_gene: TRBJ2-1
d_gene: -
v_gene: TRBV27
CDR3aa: CASSLQGSYNEQFF
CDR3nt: TGTGCCAGCAGTTTACAGGGCTCCTACAATGAGCAGTTCTTC

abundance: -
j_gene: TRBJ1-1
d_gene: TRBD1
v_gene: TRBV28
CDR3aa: CASSPEEKTDRGGGTEAFF
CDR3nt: TGTGCCAGCAGTCCCGAAGAAAAAACCGACAGGGGCGGGGGCACTGAAGCTTTCTTT

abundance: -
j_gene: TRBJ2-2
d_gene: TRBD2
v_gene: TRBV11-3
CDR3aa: CASSPPGTSGNTGELFF
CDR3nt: TGTGCCAGCAGCCCGCCCGGGACTAGCGGGAACACCGGGGAGCTGTTTTTT

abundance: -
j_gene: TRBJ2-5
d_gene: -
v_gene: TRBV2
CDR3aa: CASSVGRNQETQYF
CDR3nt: TGTGCCAGCAGTGTTGGGAGGAATCAAGAGACCCAGTACTTC